This TCR beta chain was observed in a study of CD8 T cells in Susac syndrome. This clonotype was observed a handful of times. The CDR3 loop spans 15 amino acids. V gave up 5 bases and J gave up 6 bases; unmatched junction bases: 4. Per germline, CDR1 MNHEY and CDR2 SVGAGI. Random-hexamer reverse transcription was applied to about 0.45 to 1 ug RNA. TCRdb called the immunoSEQ multiplex PCR reads again in MiXCR, with one record for every CDR3 protein. Of roughly 67,000 distinct CDR3 sequences in the sample, approximately 94% were seen once. The chain couples TRBV6-5 to TRBJ2-1, with TRBD2 matching 13 bases. Sequencing input: CD8+ T cells from PBMCs. The receptor was derived from a human donor with multiple sclerosis. The CDR3, as DNA: TGTGCCAGCAGTCCCTGGACTAGCGGGGGCAATGAGCAGTTCTTC. Translation gives CASSPWTSGGNEQFF.